The clone carrying this T cell receptor (beta chain) was seen just once. The CDR3 runs 13 residues. The V gene's germline CDR1 is MNHEY and CDR2 SVGAGI. V lost 10 bases to trimming and J lost 7 bases; unmatched junction nucleotides: 12. The source of the sample is a study of blood T cell repertoires in COVID-19. Study in general: There were acute and convalescent COVID-19 samples, and they came from the United States, Italy and Spain. T cells, B-cell-depleted T cells, or PBMCs provided the cDNA or gDNA that served as material.

Per the authors' pipeline: Reference gene primer amplification gave estimated nucleated cell counts. The table came from immunoSEQ multiplex PCR; TCRdb's copy has only in-frame clones and leaves some out. From that table come the V and J calls and clone size; the DNA was used to work out D and trimming. The sample has approximately 210,000 clones, over 70% seen once. The sequenced sample was peripheral blood. This clonotype was sampled from a woman in her 50s with acute or convalescent COVID-19. The V and J genes are TRBV6-5 and TRBJ1-1; 7 nucleotides agree with TRBD1. CDR3 protein: CATTQTGAHEAFF. CDR3 coding DNA: TGTGCCACCACTCAAACAGGGGCCCATGAAGCTTTCTTT.